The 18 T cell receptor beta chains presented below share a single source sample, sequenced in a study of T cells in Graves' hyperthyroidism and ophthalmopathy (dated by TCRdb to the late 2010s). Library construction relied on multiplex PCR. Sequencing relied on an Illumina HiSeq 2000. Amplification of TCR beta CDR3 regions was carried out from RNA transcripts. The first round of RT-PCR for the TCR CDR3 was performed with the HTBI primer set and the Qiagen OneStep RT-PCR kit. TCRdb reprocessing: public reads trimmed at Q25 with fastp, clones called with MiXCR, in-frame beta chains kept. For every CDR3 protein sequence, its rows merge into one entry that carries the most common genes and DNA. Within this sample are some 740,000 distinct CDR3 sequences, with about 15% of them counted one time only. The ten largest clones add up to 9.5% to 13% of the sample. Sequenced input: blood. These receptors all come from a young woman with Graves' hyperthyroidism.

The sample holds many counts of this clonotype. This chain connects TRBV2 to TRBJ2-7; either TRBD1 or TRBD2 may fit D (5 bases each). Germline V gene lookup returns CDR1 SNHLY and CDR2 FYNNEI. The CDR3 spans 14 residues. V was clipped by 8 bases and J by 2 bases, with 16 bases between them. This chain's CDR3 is CASGGSHRPYEQYF. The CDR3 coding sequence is TGTGCCAGCGGGGGAAGCCACCGGCCCTACGAGCAGTACTTC.

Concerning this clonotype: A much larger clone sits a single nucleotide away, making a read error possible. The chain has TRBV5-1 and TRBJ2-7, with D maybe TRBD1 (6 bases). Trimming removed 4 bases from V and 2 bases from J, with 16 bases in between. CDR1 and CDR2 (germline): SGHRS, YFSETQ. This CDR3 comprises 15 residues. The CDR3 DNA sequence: TGCGCCAGCAGCCTGACGCACGGACAGACCTACGAGCAGTACTTC. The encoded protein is CASSLTHGQTYEQYF.

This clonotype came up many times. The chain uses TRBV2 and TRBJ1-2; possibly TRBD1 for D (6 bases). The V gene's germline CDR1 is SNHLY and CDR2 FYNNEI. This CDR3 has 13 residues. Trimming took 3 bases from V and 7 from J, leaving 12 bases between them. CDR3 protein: CASSDRGGSGYTF. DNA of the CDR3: TGTGCCAGCAGTGATCGAGGGGGGTCTGGCTACACCTTC.

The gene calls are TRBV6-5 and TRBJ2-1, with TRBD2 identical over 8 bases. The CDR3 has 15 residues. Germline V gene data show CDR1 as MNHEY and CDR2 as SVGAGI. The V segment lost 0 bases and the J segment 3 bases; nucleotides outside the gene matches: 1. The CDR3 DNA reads TGTGCCAGCAGTTACTCGGGACTAGACTACAATGAGCAGTTCTTC. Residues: CASSYSGLDYNEQFF.

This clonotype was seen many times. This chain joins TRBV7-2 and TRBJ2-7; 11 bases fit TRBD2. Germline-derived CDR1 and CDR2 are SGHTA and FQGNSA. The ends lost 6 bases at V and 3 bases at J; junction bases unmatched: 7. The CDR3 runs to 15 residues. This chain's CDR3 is CASRRGTSGIYEQYF. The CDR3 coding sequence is TGTGCCAGCAGACGGGGGACTAGCGGTATCTACGAGCAGTACTTC.

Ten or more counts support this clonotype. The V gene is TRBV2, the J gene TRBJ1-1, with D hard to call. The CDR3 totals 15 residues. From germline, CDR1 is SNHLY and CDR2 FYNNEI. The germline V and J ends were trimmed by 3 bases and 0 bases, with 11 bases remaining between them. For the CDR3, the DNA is TGTGCCAGCAGTGAGAGACACCCGATGAACACTGAAGCTTTCTTT. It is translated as CASSERHPMNTEAFF.

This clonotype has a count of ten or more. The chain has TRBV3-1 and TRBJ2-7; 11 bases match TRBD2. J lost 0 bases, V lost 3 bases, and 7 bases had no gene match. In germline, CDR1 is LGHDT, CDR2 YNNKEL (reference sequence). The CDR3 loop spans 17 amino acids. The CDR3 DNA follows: TGTGCCAGCAGCCACCGCACTAGCGGGAGAAGCTCCTACGAGCAGTACTTC. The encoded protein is CASSHRTSGRSSYEQYF.

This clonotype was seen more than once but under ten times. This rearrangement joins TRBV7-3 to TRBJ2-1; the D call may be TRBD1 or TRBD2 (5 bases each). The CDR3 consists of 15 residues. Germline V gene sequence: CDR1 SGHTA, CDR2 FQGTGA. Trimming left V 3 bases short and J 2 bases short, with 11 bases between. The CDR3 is CASSFGVGAYNEQFF. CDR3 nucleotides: TGTGCCAGCAGCTTCGGGGTAGGGGCCTACAATGAGCAGTTCTTC.

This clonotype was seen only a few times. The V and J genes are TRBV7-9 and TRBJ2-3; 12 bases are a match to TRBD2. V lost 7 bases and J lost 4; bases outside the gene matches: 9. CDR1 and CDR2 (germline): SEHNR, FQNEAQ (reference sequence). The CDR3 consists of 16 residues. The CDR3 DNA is TGTGCCAGCACCCGGATACTAGCGGGAGGAGCAGATACGCAGTATTTT. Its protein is CASTRILAGGADTQYF.

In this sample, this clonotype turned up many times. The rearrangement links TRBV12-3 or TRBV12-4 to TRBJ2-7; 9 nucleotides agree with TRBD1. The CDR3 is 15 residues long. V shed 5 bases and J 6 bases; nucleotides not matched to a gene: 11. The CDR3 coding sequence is TGTGCCAGCAGTATCACCGGGACAGGGCGTGGCGAGCAGTACTTC. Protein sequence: CASSITGTGRGEQYF.

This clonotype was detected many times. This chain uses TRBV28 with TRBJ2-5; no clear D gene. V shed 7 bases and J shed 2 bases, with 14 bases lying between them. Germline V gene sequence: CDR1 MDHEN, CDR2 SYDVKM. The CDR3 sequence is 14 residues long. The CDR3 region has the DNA TGTGCCAGCAAAGGACCCTGGTTGCAAGAGACCCAGTACTTC. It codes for CASKGPWLQETQYF.

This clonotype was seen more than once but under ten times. The DNA for the CDR3 is TGTGCCAGCAGCCTCACGACAGGGGGACTAAACAATGAGCAGTTCTTC. This codes for CASSLTTGGLNNEQFF. The chain links TRBV6-2 or TRBV6-3 to TRBJ2-1, with 9 bases that match TRBD1. V lost 6 bases and J lost 5; bases outside the gene matches: 11. CDR1 MNHEY and CDR2 SVGEGT come from the germline V gene. The CDR3 loop spans 16 amino acids.

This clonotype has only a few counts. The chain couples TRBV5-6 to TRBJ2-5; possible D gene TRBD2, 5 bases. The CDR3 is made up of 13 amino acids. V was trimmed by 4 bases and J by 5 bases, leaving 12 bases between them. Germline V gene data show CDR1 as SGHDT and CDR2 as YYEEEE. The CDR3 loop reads CASSRTERETQYF. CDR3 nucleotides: TGTGCCAGCAGCCGGACTGAGAGGGAGACCCAGTACTTC.

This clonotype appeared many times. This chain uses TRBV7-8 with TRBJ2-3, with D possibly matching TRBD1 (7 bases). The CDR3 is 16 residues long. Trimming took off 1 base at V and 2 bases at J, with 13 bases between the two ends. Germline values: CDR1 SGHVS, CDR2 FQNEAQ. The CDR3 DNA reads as TGTGCCAGCAGCTTAGATCTGGAGGGGGCCACAGATACGCAGTATTTT. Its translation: CASSLDLEGATDTQYF.

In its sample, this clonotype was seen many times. The CDR3 sequence: CASTPSGSLGNQPQHF. The CDR3 coding sequence is TGTGCCAGCACCCCGAGTGGGTCCCTAGGCAATCAGCCCCAGCATTTT. The chain is built from TRBV6-2 or TRBV6-3 and TRBJ1-5; no clear D gene. The CDR3 covers 16 residues. Germline-derived CDR1 and CDR2 are MNHEY and SVGEGT. Trimming left V 7 bases short and J 2 bases short, with 18 bases between.

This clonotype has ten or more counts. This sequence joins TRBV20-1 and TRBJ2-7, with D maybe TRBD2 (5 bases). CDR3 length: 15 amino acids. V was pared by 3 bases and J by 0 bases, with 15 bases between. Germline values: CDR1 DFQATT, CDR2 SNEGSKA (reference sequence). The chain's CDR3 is CSARPPRRSSYEQYF. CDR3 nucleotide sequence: TGCAGTGCTAGGCCCCCACGGAGGAGCTCCTACGAGCAGTACTTC.

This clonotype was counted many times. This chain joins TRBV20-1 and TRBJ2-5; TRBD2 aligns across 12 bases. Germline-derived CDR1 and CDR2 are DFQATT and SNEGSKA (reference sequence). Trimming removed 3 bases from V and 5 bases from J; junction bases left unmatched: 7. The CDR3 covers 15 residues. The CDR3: CSASPTSGSWETQYF. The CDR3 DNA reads TGCAGTGCTAGCCCGACTAGCGGGAGTTGGGAGACCCAGTACTTC.

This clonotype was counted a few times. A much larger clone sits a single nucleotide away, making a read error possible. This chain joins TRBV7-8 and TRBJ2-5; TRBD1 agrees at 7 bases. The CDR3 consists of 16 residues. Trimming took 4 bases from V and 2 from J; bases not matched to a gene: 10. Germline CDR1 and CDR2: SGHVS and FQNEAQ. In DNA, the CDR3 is TGTGCCAGCAGCTCAGGGGGAGAGGATGGGCAAGAGACCCAGTACTTC. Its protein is CASSSGGEDGQETQYF.